One sample yielded the 25 T cell receptor beta chains listed below, sequenced in a study of shared clonotypes between healthy human individuals. The assay was immunoSEQ multiplex PCR, and TCRdb's table has in-frame clones only and misses some. The table lists some 1 million clones, more than 60% of them singletons, with about 1.5% in the top ten. Material: memory CD4+ T cells sorted from blood. Sample subset: CD45RA-negative fraction. The receptors were gathered from a man younger than 30 in good health.

This clone showed up just once. The chain joins TRBV6-1 to TRBJ1-1, with D unclear. Deletions cut 1 base from V and 7 bases from J, with 10 bases between. Germline V gives CDR1 MNHNS, CDR2 SASEGT. The CDR3 extends over 13 amino acids. This CDR3 reads CASSEVTLFEAFF. CDR3 DNA sequence: TGTGCCAGCAGTGAAGTTACCCTCTTTGAAGCTTTCTTT.

The chain links TRBV27 to TRBJ2-5; TRBD2 aligns across 10 bases. Per germline, CDR1 MNHEY and CDR2 SMNVEV (reference sequence). This CDR3 region has 15 residues. The V and J ends lost 3 bases and 2 bases, in that order; junction bases with no gene match: 3. DNA of the CDR3: TGTGCCAGCAGTTTCGAACTAGCGGGGCAAGAGACCCAGTACTTC. Its translation is CASSFELAGQETQYF.

This chain uses TRBV29-1 with TRBJ2-7; no clear D gene. Germline V gene lookup returns CDR1 SQVTM and CDR2 ANQGSEA. This CDR3 spans 13 amino acids. Trimming pared 4 bases from V and 6 bases from J, leaving 16 bases between. Here the CDR3 DNA reads TGCAGCGTTGCCAGAGATGTTCCAGCCGAGCAGTACTTC. Residues: CSVARDVPAEQYF.

In DNA, the CDR3 is TGTGCCAGCTCCTCCCAGACAGGGGGAAAAGAGACCCAGTACTTC. Residues: CASSSQTGGKETQYF. This chain uses TRBV9 with TRBJ2-5; TRBD1 aligns across 9 bases. This CDR3 contains 15 residues. The V and J ends lost 7 bases and 3 bases, in that order; junction bases with no gene match: 10. CDR1 is SGDLS and CDR2 is YYNGEE in the germline V gene. Looking up the rest from reference TRBV9 and TRBJ2-5 gives the full variable domain: DSGVTQTPKHLITATGQRVTLRCSPRSGDLSVYWYQQSLDQGLQFLIQYYNGEERAKGNILERFSAQQFPDLHSELNLSSLELGDSALYFCASSSQTGGKETQYFGPGTRLLVL.

CDR3 in DNA: TGTGCCAGCAGCCAAACGCCCCTGGGACGGGGGAAAGATACGCAGTATTTT. Encoded protein: CASSQTPLGRGKDTQYF. This chain connects TRBV7-2 to TRBJ2-3; TRBD2 might be the D (6 bases). Germline values: CDR1 SGHTA, CDR2 FQGNSA. This CDR3 spans 17 amino acids. V lost 5 bases and J lost 5, with 23 bases in between.

This sequence joins TRBV7-9 and TRBJ1-4, with TRBD1 identical over 12 bases. J lost 7 bases, V lost 3 bases, and 3 bases had no gene match. Germline CDR1 is SEHNR and CDR2 is FQNEAQ (reference sequence). This CDR3 comprises 15 residues. Written as DNA, the CDR3 is TGTGCCAGCAGCTTGGGACAGGGGGCGCGTGAAAAACTGTTTTTT. Residues: CASSLGQGAREKLFF.

The CDR3 bases are TGTGCCAGCAGCTTATCGGGACTAGACGGGCAGTACTTC. As protein: CASSLSGLDGQYF. The chain carries TRBV7-2 and TRBJ2-7; 8 bases line up with TRBD2. The CDR3 runs 13 residues. The V gene's germline CDR1 is SGHTA and CDR2 FQGNSA. The V gene end was trimmed by 2 bases and the J gene end by 9 bases; junction bases not matched to a gene: 6.

This clone was picked up a small number of times. CDR3 nucleotides: TGTGCCAGCTCACCAAAGTCAGAGGGAGAGGGCTACACCTTC. This codes for CASSPKSEGEGYTF. V gene TRBV18 combines with J gene TRBJ1-2; D unresolved. Trimming took 2 bases from V and 8 from J, leaving 15 bases between them. Germline V gene data show CDR1 as KGHSH and CDR2 as LQKENI. The CDR3 spans 14 residues. Using reference TRBV18 and TRBJ1-2 for the parts outside the CDR3, the full variable domain is NAGVMQNPRHLVRRRGQEARLRCSPMKGHSHVYWYRQLPEEGLKFMVYLQKENIIDESGMPKERFSAEFPKEGPSILRIQQVVRGDSAAYFCASSPKSEGEGYTFGSGTRLTVV.

V usage is TRBV7-9 and J usage is TRBJ2-3; 7 positions agree with TRBD2. The germline V gene encodes CDR1 SEHNR and CDR2 FQNEAQ (reference sequence). This CDR3 contains 16 residues. The ends lost 1 base at V and 2 bases at J; junction bases unmatched: 6. For the CDR3, the DNA is TGTGCCAGCAGCTTAGTCCTAGCGGCCCACACAGATACGCAGTATTTT. Its translation is CASSLVLAAHTDTQYF.

This clone was detected only a few times. This sample also contains other DNA sequences that code for the same CDR3. V gene TRBV18 combines with J gene TRBJ1-3; D is unresolved. This CDR3 region has 12 residues. Germline V gives CDR1 KGHSH, CDR2 LQKENI. V lost 3 bases to trimming and J lost 4 bases, with 4 bases between them. CDR3 DNA: TGTGCCAGCTCACCGGACGGAAACACCATATATTTT. Protein: CASSPDGNTIYF.

This chain links TRBV11-3 with TRBJ2-1, with 7 bases identical to TRBD1. Germline V gives CDR1 SGHNT, CDR2 YENEEA. This CDR3 spans 13 amino acids. Trimming took 5 bases from V and 9 from J; bases not matched to a gene: 7. The CDR3, as DNA: TGTGCCAGCAGCCCCCGGGACAGCATTGAGCAGTTCTTC. It specifies CASSPRDSIEQFF. The entire variable domain, with the rest obtained from reference TRBV11-3 and TRBJ2-1, is as follows: EAGVVQSPRYKIIEKKQPVAFWCNPISGHNTLYWYLQNLGQGPELLIRYENEEAVDDSQLPKDRFSAERLKGVDSTLKIQPAELGDSAVYLCASSPRDSIEQFFGPGTRLTVL.

The V and J genes are TRBV27 and TRBJ2-5; the D gene is possibly TRBD1 (5 bases). This CDR3 has 15 residues. V shed 2 bases and J shed 4 bases, with 14 bases lying between them. CDR1 and CDR2 from the germline V gene are MNHEY and SMNVEV (reference sequence). CDR3 residues: CASSLGRAPAETQYF. CDR3 DNA sequence: TGTGCCAGCAGTTTAGGCAGGGCCCCAGCAGAGACCCAGTACTTC.

This chain joins TRBV2 and TRBJ2-1, with a weak D call TRBD1 (6 bases). Germline V gene lookup returns CDR1 SNHLY and CDR2 FYNNEI. Deletions cut 10 bases from V and 7 bases from J, with 20 bases between. The length of the CDR3 is 14 residues. The CDR3 DNA is TGTGCCATCATAATCGGGGACATAGGGAATGAGCAGTTCTTC. Translating gives CAIIIGDIGNEQFF.

The V gene is TRBV2, the J gene TRBJ1-1; 9 bases agree with TRBD1. CDR3 length equals 13 residues. Trimming at V came to 7 bases and at J to 5 bases, leaving 5 bases not matched to a gene. Germline CDR1 reads SNHLY; CDR2 reads FYNNEI. The CDR3 DNA reads as TGTGCCAGCATTTTGACAGGGGGGACTGAAGCTTTCTTT. Protein: CASILTGGTEAFF.

The chain carries TRBV9 and TRBJ2-7; D perhaps matches TRBD1 (6 bases). V gave up 4 bases and J gave up 1 base, with 12 bases separating them. CDR1 is SGDLS, CDR2 YYNGEE, per germline. This CDR3 spans 14 amino acids. The CDR3 region has the DNA TGTGCCAGCAGCCCTCAGACAGGTTCCTACGAGCAGTACTTC. Protein sequence: CASSPQTGSYEQYF.

This clone was seen ten or more times. In the same sample, other DNA sequences code for this CDR3. The chain has TRBV4-2 and TRBJ2-5; 12 nucleotides line up with TRBD2. V shed 4 bases, J shed 1 base, and the junction held 7 bases outside the gene matches. Per the germline V gene, CDR1 is LGHNA and CDR2 is YNFKEQ. The CDR3 sequence is 17 residues long. The CDR3 region has the DNA TGTGCCAGCAGCCTTGGACTAGCGGGGTTTGTCCAAGAGACCCAGTACTTC. Translated, it gives CASSLGLAGFVQETQYF.

The CDR3 here is CASSYSTAGGYTF. The CDR3 DNA is TGTGCCAGCAGTTACTCTACGGCAGGCGGCTACACCTTC. This chain uses TRBV6-5 with TRBJ1-2; D unclear. CDR1 and CDR2 (germline): MNHEY, SVGAGI. Between the trimmed V and J ends, which lost 0 bases and 8 bases, there was a span of 10 bases. There are 13 residues in the CDR3.

The chain uses TRBV28 and TRBJ2-6; D uncertain. The CDR3 covers 14 residues. Germline lookup yields CDR1 MDHEN and CDR2 SYDVKM. V was cut by 11 bases and J by 2 bases, with 13 bases left in between. As DNA, the CDR3 is TGTGCCTCCCTACACAGTACTGGGGCCAACGTCCTGACTTTC. Translated: CASLHSTGANVLTF.

The V and J genes are TRBV30 and TRBJ1-1, with TRBD1 as a possible D gene (6 bases). The CDR3 sequence is 14 residues long. The germline V gene encodes CDR1 GTSNPN and CDR2 SVGIG (reference sequence). Trimming removed 3 bases at V and 4 bases at J, with 15 bases between. CDR3 sequence reads: CAWSPGPRGTEAFF. The CDR3 region has the DNA TGTGCCTGGAGCCCGGGCCCCAGGGGCACTGAAGCTTTCTTT.

This clone was seen only a few times. The genes are TRBV4-3 and TRBJ2-2; D call uncertain. The CDR3 runs 17 residues. V was trimmed by 1 base and J by 4 bases, leaving 16 bases between them. The germline CDR1 and CDR2 sequences are LGHNA and YSLEER. The CDR3 DNA is TGCGCCAGCAGCCAAGGTAGGAGCACACGCTCCACCGGGGAGCTGTTTTTT. As protein: CASSQGRSTRSTGELFF.

Concerning this clone: With a much larger clone just one base away, this may be a read error. The chain employs TRBV7-2 and TRBJ2-2; no reliable D call. This CDR3 region has 12 residues. CDR1 is SGHTA and CDR2 is FQGNSA in the germline V gene. Trimming left V 2 bases short and J 7 bases short, with 5 bases between. The CDR3 DNA reads as TGTGCCAGCAGCTTAAATCTCGGGGAGCTGTTTTTT. Amino acid sequence: CASSLNLGELFF.

This clone was found many times. This sample also contains other DNA sequences that code for the same CDR3. The CDR3, as DNA: TGCGCCAGCAGCTTGGGGCAGGGGGGCTACGAGCAGTACTTC. It codes for CASSLGQGGYEQYF. The chain uses TRBV5-1 and TRBJ2-7, with D possibly TRBD1 on 7 matching bases. The CDR3 runs 14 residues. Looked up from germline, CDR1 is SGHRS and CDR2 is YFSETQ. Trimming took 0 bases from V and 3 from J, leaving 10 bases between them.

The rearrangement joins TRBV4-3 to TRBJ2-2; 8 bases line up with TRBD1. Germline V gene data show CDR1 as LGHNA and CDR2 as YSLEER. The CDR3 contains 15 residues. Trimming cost V 3 bases and J 7 bases; bases outside gene matches: 7. Here the CDR3 DNA reads TGCGCCAGCAGCCACTCTGGACAGGGCAGCGGGGAGCTGTTTTTT. This encodes CASSHSGQGSGELFF.

Notes on this clone: The same CDR3 can be traced to other DNA sequences in this sample. The V gene is TRBV20-1, the J gene TRBJ2-3; D unclear. The CDR3 runs 10 residues. Germline assignment: CDR1 DFQATT and CDR2 SNEGSKA (reference sequence). Trimming took 6 bases from V and 1 from J, leaving 2 bases between them. The CDR3 spells CSARTDTQYF. The DNA for the CDR3 is TGCAGTGCCCGCACAGATACGCAGTATTTT.

The chain uses TRBV10-3 and TRBJ2-7; 16 nucleotides agree with TRBD2. Germline loops: CDR1 ENHRY, CDR2 SYGVKD. Trimming removed 0 bases from V and 4 bases from J; junction bases left unmatched: 6. CDR3 size: 18 residues. Written as DNA, the CDR3 is TGTGCCATCAGTGAGTCGGGACTAGCGGGAGGGAGAACTTACGAGCAGTACTTC. Translated, it gives CAISESGLAGGRTYEQYF.